The clone carrying this T cell receptor beta chain was seen a handful of times. Its specificity is unknown. After template switching added a universal primer site, the resulting cDNA carried unique molecular identifiers. TCRdb recomputed calls from the 5' RACE reads with MiXCR, one row per CDR3 protein. This table has about 430,000 distinct CDR3 sequences, about 18% appearing once. The sample originates from a study of identical twins. The CDR3 is made up of 15 amino acids. Germline-derived CDR1 and CDR2 are LGHNA and YSLEER. V lost 4 bases and J lost 0, with 9 bases in between. Study-wide results and limits: Conclusions were based on cross-sectional statistical analysis, without following the same donors. Excess low generation probability was seen in twin-shared out-of-frame alpha sequences. Modelling approaches yielded underestimates of out-of-frame TCR alpha sharing between monozygotic twins.

This chain connects TRBV4-3 to TRBJ2-2; D call uncertain. Sequenced input: naive T cells sorted from blood. The receptor was derived from a man between 45 and 60 years old in good health. The CDR3 spells CASSPDTSNTGELFF. The CDR3 DNA sequence: TGCGCCAGCAGCCCAGACACCTCGAACACCGGGGAGCTGTTTTTT.